The 26 T cell receptor beta chains below come from one sample, sequenced in a study of blood T cell repertoires in COVID-19. TCRdb keeps only in-frame clones here, not all; method: immunoSEQ multiplex PCR. The table lists 250,000 to 300,000 clones, around 87% of them singletons. Sequenced: peripheral blood. These receptors all come from a woman aged 40-49 years who had recovered from COVID-19.

J is TRBJ2-1 and V is TRBV5-6; no definite D call. CDR3 length: 13 residues. Germline V gives CDR1 SGHDT, CDR2 YYEEEE. Trimming stripped 4 bases from V and 8 bases from J, with 13 bases between. The CDR3 region has the DNA TGTGCCAGCAGCGAGGAAGGTAGACATGAGCAGTTCTTC. The encoded protein is CASSEEGRHEQFF.

V is TRBV30 and J is TRBJ2-6; D gene unclear. V lost 5 bases and J 0 bases, leaving 8 bases between the germline ends. The CDR3 is made up of 14 amino acids. Per germline, CDR1 GTSNPN and CDR2 SVGIG (reference sequence). In nucleotides, the CDR3 is TGTGCCTGGGGTCTGTTCTCTGGGGCCAACGTCCTGACTTTC. It is translated as CAWGLFSGANVLTF.

The chain uses TRBV3-1 (or the pseudogene TRBV3-2) and TRBJ1-3; TRBD1 matches 7 bases. This CDR3 spans 16 amino acids. CDR1 and CDR2 from the germline V gene are LGHDT and YNNKEL (reference sequence). J gave up 4 bases and V 5 bases, and 11 bases lay outside the gene matches. The CDR3 bases are TGTGCCAGCAGCTACAGGACAGGCGCTCTAGGAAACACCATATATTTT. Residues: CASSYRTGALGNTIYF.

The chain couples TRBV12-5 to TRBJ2-5, with D perhaps matching TRBD2 (6 bases). The germline gives CDR1 LGHNT, CDR2 FRNRAP. This CDR3 has 13 amino acids. Trimming removed 2 bases from V and 4 bases from J, with 8 bases in between. CDR3 DNA sequence: TGTGCTAGTGGTTTGTGGGGAGGAGAGACCCAGTACTTC. This gives the protein CASGLWGGETQYF.

The J gene is TRBJ1-2, the V gene TRBV6-5, with 9 nucleotides matching TRBD1. The CDR3 sequence is 15 residues long. CDR1 is MNHEY, CDR2 SVGAGI, per germline. V was clipped by 2 bases and J by 8 bases; unmatched bases: 9. The CDR3, as DNA: TGTGCCAGCAGTTACCCGCGACAGGGGGGATACGGCTACACCTTC. Translation: CASSYPRQGGYGYTF.

The V call is TRBV5-6, the J call TRBJ2-7, with TRBD1 matching over 8 bases. The ends lost 0 bases at V and 4 bases at J; junction bases unmatched: 9. Germline values: CDR1 SGHDT, CDR2 YYEEEE. The length of the CDR3 is 16 residues. This CDR3 reads CASSLAPGTGAYEQYF. DNA for the CDR3: TGTGCCAGCAGCTTGGCCCCCGGGACAGGAGCATACGAGCAGTACTTC.

V is TRBV7-9 and J is TRBJ1-4; perhaps TRBD1 as D (6 bases). The CDR3 length is 16 residues. Germline CDR1 reads SEHNR; CDR2 reads FQNEAQ (reference sequence). V lost 5 bases, J lost 6 bases, and 19 bases lay in between. The CDR3 coding sequence is TGTGCCAGCAGCGAACAAAACAGGGTTATGGATGAAAAACTGTTTTTT. Translating gives CASSEQNRVMDEKLFF.

J is TRBJ2-5 and V is TRBV18; possible D gene TRBD2, 6 bases. Per the germline V gene, CDR1 is KGHSH and CDR2 is LQKENI. Trimming stripped 2 bases from V and 5 bases from J, with 12 bases between. The CDR3 is 14 residues long. CDR3 loop: CASSPIRREETQYF. In DNA form, the CDR3 reads TGTGCCAGCTCACCAATCCGACGGGAGGAGACCCAGTACTTC.

The V and J genes are TRBV10-2 and TRBJ2-7; a possible D gene is TRBD1 (5 bases). The CDR3 sequence is 14 residues long. Trimming left V 7 bases short and J 2 bases short, with 15 bases between. Germline V CDR1 and CDR2: WSHSY, SAAADI. The CDR3 here is CASTPTGKPYEQYF. CDR3 DNA: TGCGCCAGCACTCCAACAGGCAAACCCTACGAGCAGTACTTC.

The chain couples TRBV5-1 to TRBJ1-1, with D tentatively TRBD1 (5 bases). This CDR3 comprises 14 residues. V dropped 1 base and J dropped 1 base, with 8 bases sitting between them. The germline CDR1 and CDR2 sequences are SGHRS and YFSETQ. CDR3 DNA: TGCGCCAGCAGCTTGATAGGGGAGAACACTGAAGCTTTCTTT. Translation: CASSLIGENTEAFF.

This clone was counted a single time. Here the CDR3 reads CASSHLGQGKGEQYF. The CDR3 nucleotides read TGTGCCAGCAGCCACCTGGGACAGGGGAAGGGCGAGCAGTACTTC. The chain employs TRBV3-1 (or the pseudogene TRBV3-2) and TRBJ2-7, with 10 bases fitting TRBD1. The CDR3 is 15 amino acids. Trimming removed 3 bases from V and 6 bases from J; junction bases left unmatched: 8. Germline V gene lookup returns CDR1 LGHDT and CDR2 YNNKEL (reference sequence).

This clone was picked up many times. This chain connects TRBV2 to TRBJ1-1; the D is unclear. The CDR3 covers 14 residues. V lost 5 bases and J 2 bases, leaving 12 bases between the germline ends. Germline V gene data show CDR1 as SNHLY and CDR2 as FYNNEI. For the CDR3, the DNA is TGTGCCAGCAGTTACAACAGATTCAACACTGAAGCTTTCTTT. This translates into CASSYNRFNTEAFF. Together with reference TRBV2 and TRBJ1-1, the CDR3 gives the full variable domain: EPEVTQTPSHQVTQMGQEVILRCVPISNHLYFYWYRQILGQKVEFLVSFYNNEISEKSEIFDDQFSVERPDGSNFTLKIRSTKLEDSAMYFCASSYNRFNTEAFFGQGTRLTVV.

The V and J genes are TRBV5-6 and TRBJ1-1, with TRBD1 matching 7 bases. CDR1 is SGHDT and CDR2 is YYEEEE in the germline V gene. J was trimmed by 4 bases and V by 4 bases; bases with no gene match: 4. The CDR3 totals 13 residues. CDR3 loop: CASSDTGVTEAFF. The CDR3 DNA sequence: TGTGCCAGCAGCGACACAGGGGTCACTGAAGCTTTCTTT.

V and J are TRBV7-8 and TRBJ2-1, with D perhaps TRBD2 (5 bases). CDR3 length equals 15 residues. V lost 4 bases, J lost 2 bases, and 12 bases lay in between. Looked up from germline, CDR1 is SGHVS and CDR2 is FQNEAQ. This chain's CDR3 is CASSSRSGTYNEQFF. In DNA form, the CDR3 reads TGTGCCAGCAGCTCCAGAAGCGGTACCTACAATGAGCAGTTCTTC.

This clone showed up just once. The chain recombines TRBV14 with TRBJ2-5; a possible D gene is TRBD1 (5 bases). Trimming shortened V by 0 bases and J by 7 bases, and 9 bases separated the two germline ends. Germline V gene lookup returns CDR1 SGHDN and CDR2 FVKESK. The CDR3 sequence is 13 residues long. This chain's CDR3 is CASSQDRVGTQYF. The DNA for the CDR3 is TGTGCCAGCAGCCAAGACAGGGTGGGGACCCAGTACTTC.

The chain recombines TRBV6-5 with TRBJ1-2; no definite D call. V lost 7 bases and J 8 bases, leaving 11 bases between the germline ends. Germline CDR1 MNHEY, CDR2 SVGAGI. The CDR3 runs to 11 residues. The CDR3 DNA follows: TGTGCCAGCAATTCGAGGAGAGGCTACACCTTC. It encodes CASNSRRGYTF.

This clone was detected once. The chain is built from TRBV2 and TRBJ2-7; no firm D call. The CDR3 spans 12 residues. Germline loops: CDR1 SNHLY, CDR2 FYNNEI. The V gene lost 6 bases and the J gene lost 6 bases, with 12 bases spanning the gap. This CDR3 is CASRLLGSEQYF. The CDR3 DNA follows: TGTGCCAGCAGGCTTCTCGGTAGCGAGCAGTACTTC. The whole variable domain, filled in from reference TRBV2 and TRBJ2-7, reads EPEVTQTPSHQVTQMGQEVILRCVPISNHLYFYWYRQILGQKVEFLVSFYNNEISEKSEIFDDQFSVERPDGSNFTLKIRSTKLEDSAMYFCASRLLGSEQYFGPGTRLTVT.

This chain connects TRBV6-5 to TRBJ2-1; 10 nucleotides line up with TRBD1. Germline V lookup: CDR1 MNHEY, CDR2 SVGAGI. The CDR3 totals 15 residues. The V gene end was trimmed by 1 base and the J gene end by 6 bases; junction bases not matched to a gene: 3. CDR3 DNA: TGTGCCAGCAGTTACTTGGGACAGGGGTCCAATGAGCAGTTCTTC. Its translation: CASSYLGQGSNEQFF.

The V call is TRBV6-6, the J call TRBJ1-1, with no clear D. The CDR3 length is 15 residues. CDR1 MNHNY and CDR2 SVGAGI come from the germline V gene (reference sequence). V was cut by 5 bases and J by 0 bases, with 13 bases left in between. The CDR3 is CASSPHSGLNTEAFF. CDR3 DNA: TGTGCCAGCAGTCCCCATAGCGGACTGAACACTGAAGCTTTCTTT.

Here the CDR3 reads CASSTTGDDPYEQYF. CDR3 nucleotide sequence: TGTGCCAGTAGTACCACAGGGGACGACCCTTACGAGCAGTACTTC. The chain combines TRBV19 with TRBJ2-7, with 7 bases lining up with TRBD1. The junction had 10 bases not matched to a gene; V was cut back by 4 bases and J by 4 bases. CDR3 length equals 15 residues. The germline CDR1 and CDR2 sequences are LNHDA and SQIVND (reference sequence).

This chain joins TRBV5-1 and TRBJ2-5; the D is unclear. The length of the CDR3 is 12 residues. Trimming removed 4 bases from V and 2 bases from J, with 6 bases in between. Germline V gene sequence: CDR1 SGHRS, CDR2 YFSETQ. This chain's CDR3 is CASSELQETQYF. In DNA form, the CDR3 reads TGCGCCAGCAGCGAACTACAAGAGACCCAGTACTTC.

This sequence joins TRBV4-3 and TRBJ1-1; no reliable D call. Deletions cut 4 bases from V and 1 base from J, with 13 bases between. Germline CDR1 and CDR2: LGHNA and YSLEER. This CDR3 comprises 15 residues. The CDR3: CASSPHFGANTEAFF. The CDR3, as DNA: TGCGCCAGCAGCCCACATTTTGGAGCGAACACTGAAGCTTTCTTT.

The genes are TRBV5-1 and TRBJ1-2; D is unresolved. Germline CDR1 is SGHRS and CDR2 is YFSETQ. This CDR3 has 15 amino acids. V lost 2 bases to trimming and J lost 6 bases, with 17 bases between them. The CDR3 loop is CASSLLQSISDGYTF. The CDR3 nucleotides read TGCGCCAGCAGCTTATTACAGTCCATATCGGATGGCTACACCTTC.

In its sample, this clone was seen a few times. The chain is built from TRBV7-9 and TRBJ1-2, with TRBD1 as a possible D gene (5 bases). V was pared by 5 bases and J by 8 bases, with 21 bases between. This CDR3 contains 15 residues. The germline V gene encodes CDR1 SEHNR and CDR2 FQNEAQ (reference sequence). As DNA, the CDR3 is TGTGCCAGCAGCCCTTGGGAGGGAAGGGGTTTCGGCTACACCTTC. Its protein is CASSPWEGRGFGYTF.

DNA for the CDR3: TGTGCCAGCAGCCACCGTTGGACAGGCGGCTATGGCTACACCTTC. It encodes CASSHRWTGGYGYTF. This chain uses TRBV14 with TRBJ1-2; 7 bases line up with TRBD1. Trimming cost V 3 bases and J 4 bases; bases outside gene matches: 8. The CDR3 runs to 15 residues. The germline V gene encodes CDR1 SGHDN and CDR2 FVKESK. The full variable domain, its missing parts supplied by reference TRBV14 and TRBJ1-2, is EAGVTQFPSHSVIEKGQTVTLRCDPISGHDNLYWYRRVMGKEIKFLLHFVKESKQDESGMPNNRFLAERTGGTYSTLKVQPAELEDSGVYFCASSHRWTGGYGYTFGSGTRLTVV.

The chain joins TRBV28 to TRBJ2-2; D remains unclear. This CDR3 spans 16 amino acids. The germline V and J ends were trimmed by 2 bases and 0 bases, with 10 bases remaining between them. CDR1 is MDHEN and CDR2 is SYDVKM in the germline V gene. The CDR3 nucleotides read TGTGCCAGCAGTTTAGGAGCCTACACGAACACCGGGGAGCTGTTTTTT. Translating it yields CASSLGAYTNTGELFF.